The entry below gives a single T cell receptor beta chain sequence along with its context. At the survey level, the v3.0 immunoSEQ assay was run. The assay was immunoSEQ multiplex PCR, and TCRdb's table has in-frame clones only and misses some. The sample has tens of thousands of clones; around 88% are singletons. The data stem from a study of long-term antiretroviral therapy in people with HIV. The CDR3 is 14 amino acids. Trimming took off 0 bases at V and 1 base at J, with 7 bases between the two ends. Germline-derived CDR1 and CDR2 are SGHRS and YFSETQ. Specimen: unsorted PBMCs, collected just before starting antiretroviral therapy. The chain employs TRBV5-1 and TRBJ2-5, with no clear D. The receptor was derived from a woman aged 18-29 years with HIV. The CDR3 DNA sequence: TGCGCCAGCAGCTTGGGACGGATCCAAGAGACCCAGTACTTC. This encodes CASSLGRIQETQYF.